Presented here are 2 T cell receptor beta chains from one specimen sequenced in a study of blood T cell repertoires in COVID-19. Assay: immunoSEQ multiplex PCR; the TCRdb copy retains only in-frame clones and omits some. In the table there are about 400,000 clones, approximately 90% of which are singletons. The specimen was PBMCs or T cells enriched from blood (not recorded which). Receptors originate from a woman aged 50 to 65 who had recovered from COVID-19.

This chain links TRBV19 with TRBJ1-5; D not certain. Germline lookup yields CDR1 LNHDA and CDR2 SQIVND (reference sequence). The V and J ends lost 9 bases and 6 bases respectively, with 18 bases between them. The CDR3 has 14 residues. DNA for the CDR3: TGTGCCAGCAAGGCGGGGTGGGGAATTCAGCCCCAGCATTTT. Amino acid sequence: CASKAGWGIQPQHF.

J is TRBJ2-7 and V is TRBV4-1; D possibly corresponds to TRBD2 (6 bases). The V gene's germline CDR1 is MGHRA and CDR2 YSYEKL. The CDR3 totals 14 residues. Deletions cut 2 bases from V and 4 bases from J, with 12 bases between. Here the CDR3 DNA reads TGCGCCAGCAGCCAACCGGGAGAACATTACGAGCAGTACTTC. Translating it yields CASSQPGEHYEQYF.